This TCR beta chain was sequenced during a study of tumor-infiltrating lymphocytes in primary liver carcinoma. Overall study context: The study included patients who were men and women aged 30 to 69 years. Productive TCRbeta reads per sample were roughly 3.65 to 8 million, not differing by tissue. Study results and limitations: Tumors had a top-250-clone fraction that was significantly higher than blood (p = 0.039).

Germline V CDR1 and CDR2: SGHKS, YYEKEE (reference sequence). The CDR3 has 16 residues. DNA and RNA were both co-extracted from approximately 20-30 mg of bulk tissue that had not been sorted. TCR beta cDNA came from roughly 0.45 ug total RNA, primed with a constant-region primer. Libraries covering TCR beta were generated through three nested multiplex PCR rounds (using a slightly modified ARM-PCR). Each of the first two PCR rounds ran approximately 11 cycles with TRBV1-TRBV30 forward and C-beta reverse primers. TCRdb re-analysed the multiplex PCR reads in MiXCR, keeping a single row per CDR3 protein. This sample has some 64,000 distinct CDR3 sequences, with approximately 74% found just once. A remark on this clonotype: Its antigen is currently unknown. An end of the junction differs from the germline gene, which may be a read error.

This receptor was identified in a man in his forties with primary liver carcinoma and hepatitis B virus infection. Sequenced: liver tumor tissue from sampling region 4. Documented subset: tumor region T4, right-lateral pole. This chain joins TRBV5-5 and TRBJ2-7; the D is unclear. CDR3 bases: TGTACCAGCAGCCTGGTTATAGGAGAGGCAGTATGGGAGCAGTACTTC. It is translated as CTSSLVIGEAVWEQYF.